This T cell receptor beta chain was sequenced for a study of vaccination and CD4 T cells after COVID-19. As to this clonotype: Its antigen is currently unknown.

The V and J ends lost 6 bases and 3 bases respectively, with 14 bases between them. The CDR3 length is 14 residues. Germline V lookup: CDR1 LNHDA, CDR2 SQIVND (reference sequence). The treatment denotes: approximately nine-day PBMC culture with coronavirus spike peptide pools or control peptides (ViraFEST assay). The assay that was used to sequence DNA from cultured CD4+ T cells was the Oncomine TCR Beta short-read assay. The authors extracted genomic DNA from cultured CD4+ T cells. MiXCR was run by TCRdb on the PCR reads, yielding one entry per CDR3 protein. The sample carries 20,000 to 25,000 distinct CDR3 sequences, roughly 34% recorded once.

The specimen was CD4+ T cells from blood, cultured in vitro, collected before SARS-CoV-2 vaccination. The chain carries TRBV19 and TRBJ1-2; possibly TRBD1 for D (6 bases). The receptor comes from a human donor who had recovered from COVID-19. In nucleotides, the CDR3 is TGTGCCAGTAGCCGGCAGGGGCCAGACTATGGCTACACCTTC. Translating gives CASSRQGPDYGYTF.